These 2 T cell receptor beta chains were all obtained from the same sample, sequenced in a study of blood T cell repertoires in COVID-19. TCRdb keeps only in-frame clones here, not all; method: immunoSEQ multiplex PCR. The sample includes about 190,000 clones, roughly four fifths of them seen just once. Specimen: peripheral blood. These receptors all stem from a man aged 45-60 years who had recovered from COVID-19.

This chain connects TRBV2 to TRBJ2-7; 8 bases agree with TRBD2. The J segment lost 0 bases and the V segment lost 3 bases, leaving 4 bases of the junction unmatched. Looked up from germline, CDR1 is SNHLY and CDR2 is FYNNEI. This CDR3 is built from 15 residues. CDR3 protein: CASSDRLAGSYEQYF. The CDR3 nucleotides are TGTGCCAGCAGTGATCGCCTAGCGGGCTCCTACGAGCAGTACTTC. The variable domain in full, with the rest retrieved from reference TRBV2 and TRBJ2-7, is EPEVTQTPSHQVTQMGQEVILRCVPISNHLYFYWYRQILGQKVEFLVSFYNNEISEKSEIFDDQFSVERPDGSNFTLKIRSTKLEDSAMYFCASSDRLAGSYEQYFGPGTRLTVT.

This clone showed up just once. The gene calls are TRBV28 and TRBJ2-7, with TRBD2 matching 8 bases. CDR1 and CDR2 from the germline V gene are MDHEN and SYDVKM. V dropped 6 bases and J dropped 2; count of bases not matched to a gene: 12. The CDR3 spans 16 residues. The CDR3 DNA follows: TGTGCCAGCAGCCCTCCACTAGCGGAGGCCGCCTACGAGCAGTACTTC. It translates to CASSPPLAEAAYEQYF.